Below are 27 T cell receptor beta chains sequenced from a single sample in a study of cytomegalovirus exposure and HLA in healthy donors (dated by TCRdb to 2016 to 2017). The library was made by the immunoSEQ multiplex PCR assay. TCRdb retrieved this table from immuneACCESS and kept in-frame rearrangements only. Not all clones are present; in checked studies, unresolved V genes account for under half, and no reason is known for the remainder. The sample table shows under 300,000 clones, and roughly 89% are seen once. The ten largest clones represent approximately 0.34% of the sample. The specimen sequenced was PBMCs. Every receptor here comes from a woman younger than 35 in good health and CMV-seronegative.

The rearrangement links TRBV5-1 to TRBJ2-2; 8 bases match TRBD1. The CDR3 runs to 16 residues. CDR1 SGHRS and CDR2 YFSETQ come from the germline V gene. The V and J ends lost 4 bases and 1 base, in that order; junction bases with no gene match: 6. CDR3 coding DNA: TGCGCCAGCAGCGTTCGGACAGGGATGAACACCGGGGAGCTGTTTTTT. It encodes CASSVRTGMNTGELFF.

The chain joins TRBV6-1 to TRBJ2-3; weak D call: TRBD1 (5 bases). V gave up 4 bases and J gave up 6 bases, with 14 bases separating them. CDR1 is MNHNS, CDR2 SASEGT, per germline. CDR3 length: 14 residues. The CDR3 DNA reads as TGTGCCAGCAGTGTCCCCTCCAAGGGGGATACGCAGTATTTT. It specifies CASSVPSKGDTQYF.

This clone occurred once. This chain joins TRBV10-2 and TRBJ1-5, with 8 bases identical to TRBD1. The CDR3 is 14 residues long. With 7 bases clipped from V and 6 bases from J, the junction kept 8 bases outside the gene matches. CDR1 WSHSY and CDR2 SAAADI come from the germline V gene. CDR3 amino acids: CASMTRGLGQPQHF. In DNA form, the CDR3 reads TGCGCCAGCATGACCAGGGGGCTCGGTCAGCCCCAGCATTTT.

The chain links TRBV25-1 to TRBJ1-1; 8 positions agree with TRBD1. This CDR3 region has 16 residues. V lost 0 bases, J lost 5 bases, and 8 bases stayed unmatched. Germline assignment: CDR1 MGHDK and CDR2 SYGVNS. CDR3 residues: CASSEYKDRVGTEAFF. DNA for the CDR3: TGTGCCAGCAGTGAATACAAGGACAGGGTAGGAACTGAAGCTTTCTTT.

The chain links TRBV11-2 to TRBJ2-5, with D unresolved. This CDR3 is 13 amino acids long. CDR1 is SGHAT, CDR2 FQNNGV, per germline. V lost 2 bases and J 5 bases, leaving 9 bases between the germline ends. The CDR3 sequence is CASSLRQSETQYF. CDR3 nucleotides: TGTGCCAGCAGCTTACGTCAGTCGGAGACCCAGTACTTC.

The rearrangement joins TRBV5-8 to TRBJ2-7; maybe TRBD1 (7 bases). Trimming left V 1 base short and J 2 bases short, with 22 bases between. The CDR3 is 18 amino acids. The germline gives CDR1 SGHTS, CDR2 YDEGEE. CDR3 coding DNA: TGTGCCAGCAGCTTGTTGTTATATCTGGCAGGGGGGACCTACGAGCAGTACTTC. Its protein is CASSLLLYLAGGTYEQYF.

V usage is TRBV7-2 and J usage is TRBJ1-1; weak D call: TRBD1 (5 bases). V lost 5 bases, J lost 7 bases, and 17 bases lay in between. The CDR3 runs 14 residues. Germline V gene lookup returns CDR1 SGHTA and CDR2 FQGNSA. The CDR3: CASSAQRPDSEAFF. The CDR3, as DNA: TGTGCCAGCAGCGCCCAGCGCCCCGACAGTGAAGCTTTCTTT. Variable domain in full (rest from reference TRBV7-2 and TRBJ1-1): GAGVSQSPSNKVTEKGKDVELRCDPISGHTALYWYRQSLGQGLEFLIYFQGNSAPDKSGLPSDRFSAERTGGSVSTLTIQRTQQEDSAVYLCASSAQRPDSEAFFGQGTRLTVV.

A word on this clone: The same CDR3 is also encoded by other DNA sequences in this sample. The V and J genes are TRBV5-6 and TRBJ2-5; no firm D call. CDR1 and CDR2 (germline): SGHDT, YYEEEE. V lost 0 bases, J lost 2 bases, and 5 bases lay in between. This CDR3 has 13 amino acids. The chain's CDR3 is CASSLGQQETQYF. DNA for the CDR3: TGTGCCAGCAGCTTGGGGCAGCAAGAGACCCAGTACTTC.

This clone was seen just once. The chain uses TRBV7-3 and TRBJ2-7; 9 bases line up with TRBD1. CDR3 length: 15 residues. V shed 3 bases and J 2 bases; nucleotides not matched to a gene: 5. Germline CDR1 is SGHTA and CDR2 is FQGTGA. The CDR3 nucleotides are TGTGCCAGCAGCTTGTCACAGGGGGCGGCCTACGAGCAGTACTTC. This gives the protein CASSLSQGAAYEQYF.

The chain uses TRBV28 and TRBJ1-5; D may be TRBD1 (5 bases). This CDR3 comprises 16 residues. V lost 8 bases, J lost 4 bases, and 21 bases lay in between. CDR1 is MDHEN, CDR2 SYDVKM, per germline. In DNA form, the CDR3 reads TGTGCCAGCTCGGAAAACGGGGGTTCTGGGAATCAGCCCCAGCATTTT. This gives the protein CASSENGGSGNQPQHF.

The CDR3 spells CASSFRVGIEAFF. The CDR3 bases are TGTGCCAGCAGTTTCAGGGTTGGTATTGAAGCTTTCTTT. V gene TRBV5-4 combines with J gene TRBJ1-1, with D perhaps matching TRBD1 (5 bases). Trimming cost V 5 bases and J 7 bases, with 15 bases left between them. This CDR3 region has 13 residues. Germline V CDR1 and CDR2: SGHNT, YYREEE (reference sequence).

The CDR3, as DNA: TGTGCCAGCAGCGAACCGGGACAGCGGGACACTGAAGCTTTCTTT. Translated, it gives CASSEPGQRDTEAFF. This chain uses TRBV7-9 with TRBJ1-1; TRBD1 matches 7 bases. Per germline, CDR1 SEHNR and CDR2 FQNEAQ (reference sequence). The CDR3 length is 15 residues. The V and J ends lost 5 bases and 3 bases, in that order; junction bases with no gene match: 9.

The J gene is TRBJ2-1, the V gene TRBV9, with D unclear. The V gene lost 0 bases and the J gene lost 5 bases, with 15 bases spanning the gap. The CDR3 is 16 residues long. The germline V gene has CDR1 SGDLS and CDR2 YYNGEE. The CDR3 is CASSVGPALGHNEQFF. In nucleotides, the CDR3 is TGTGCCAGCAGCGTAGGTCCGGCACTTGGGCACAATGAGCAGTTCTTC.

The gene calls are TRBV2 and TRBJ2-1; TRBD2 might be the D (6 bases). Trimming removed 3 bases at V and 0 bases at J, with 12 bases between. The CDR3 spans 16 residues. Germline V gene lookup returns CDR1 SNHLY and CDR2 FYNNEI. The DNA of the CDR3 is TGTGCCAGCAGTGATAACGGGGGTTACTCCTACAATGAGCAGTTCTTC. Translation gives CASSDNGGYSYNEQFF.

The chain couples TRBV5-1 to TRBJ2-7, with 11 positions matching TRBD1. Trimming at V came to 4 bases and at J to 5 bases, leaving 5 bases not matched to a gene. This CDR3 region has 14 residues. Germline lookup yields CDR1 SGHRS and CDR2 YFSETQ. CDR3 in DNA: TGCGCCAGCAGCCCGGGACAGGGGGGCGACGAGCAGTACTTC. Translated, it gives CASSPGQGGDEQYF.

As for this clone: Other DNA sequences in the same sample also yield this CDR3. This rearrangement joins TRBV27 to TRBJ2-1; TRBD2 matches 8 bases. The CDR3 sequence is 16 residues long. Germline CDR1 is MNHEY and CDR2 is SMNVEV (reference sequence). J gave up 4 bases and V 0 bases, and 5 bases lay outside the gene matches. The CDR3 is CASSLSSGGPYNEQFF. CDR3 nucleotide sequence: TGTGCCAGCAGTTTATCCTCGGGGGGGCCTTACAATGAGCAGTTCTTC.

V gene TRBV10-3 combines with J gene TRBJ1-2, with unresolved D. Trimming cost V 7 bases and J 4 bases, with 10 bases left between them. The CDR3 is 12 residues long. Germline V CDR1 and CDR2: ENHRY, SYGVKD. The CDR3 bases are TGTGCCATCACCACCCCGGGCTATGGCTACACCTTC. This encodes CAITTPGYGYTF.

The chain is built from TRBV2 and TRBJ2-1, with TRBD2 identical over 12 bases. With 6 bases clipped from V and 4 bases from J, the junction kept 1 base outside the gene matches. Germline assignment: CDR1 SNHLY and CDR2 FYNNEI. This CDR3 contains 14 residues. CDR3 amino acids: CASRGTSGYNEQFF. CDR3 in DNA: TGTGCCAGCAGGGGGACTAGCGGGTACAATGAGCAGTTCTTC.

This chain links TRBV27 with TRBJ1-2, with 8 bases matching TRBD1. The CDR3 has 14 residues. Germline CDR1 and CDR2: MNHEY and SMNVEV (reference sequence). Trimming removed 2 bases from V and 7 bases from J; junction bases left unmatched: 6. The CDR3 loop reads CASSLQGAGGGYTF. In nucleotides, the CDR3 is TGTGCCAGCAGTTTACAGGGGGCTGGGGGTGGCTACACCTTC.

The rearrangement links TRBV9 to TRBJ1-1; unclear D gene. CDR3 length: 13 amino acids. Germline V gene data show CDR1 as SGDLS and CDR2 as YYNGEE. V was cut by 2 bases and J by 0 bases, with 5 bases left in between. The CDR3 DNA sequence: TGTGCCAGCAGCGTCCAGATGAACACTGAAGCTTTCTTT. Amino acid sequence: CASSVQMNTEAFF.

This chain connects TRBV5-4 to TRBJ2-1; 12 nucleotides agree with TRBD1. This CDR3 comprises 17 residues. Germline CDR1 is SGHNT and CDR2 is YYREEE (reference sequence). V was pared by 2 bases and J by 6 bases, with 9 bases of the junction left unmatched. The CDR3 DNA sequence: TGTGCCAGCAGCTTACCCGGCCGGGACAGGGGGCTCAATGAGCAGTTCTTC. Amino acid sequence: CASSLPGRDRGLNEQFF.

The chain joins TRBV25-1 to TRBJ1-6, with a tentative D call TRBD1 (5 bases). CDR1 and CDR2 (germline): MGHDK, SYGVNS. Trimming pared 3 bases from V and 7 bases from J, leaving 19 bases between. This CDR3 region has 17 residues. CDR3: CASSDFVWGGENSPLHF. The CDR3 coding sequence is TGTGCCAGCAGTGATTTCGTTTGGGGGGGAGAAAATTCACCCCTCCACTTT.

This rearrangement joins TRBV5-4 to TRBJ1-1; no reliable D call. This CDR3 comprises 12 residues. Trimming stripped 0 bases from V and 11 bases from J, with 11 bases between. Germline V gene sequence: CDR1 SGHNT, CDR2 YYREEE (reference sequence). DNA of the CDR3: TGTGCCAGCAGCTTGGCCGGCGGTGGCGCTTTCTTT. Amino acid sequence: CASSLAGGGAFF.

The chain is built from TRBV9 and TRBJ2-2; D is uncertain. Germline CDR1 and CDR2: SGDLS and YYNGEE. The V end lost 7 bases, the J end lost 2 bases, and 6 bases lay between the germline ends. The CDR3 length is 12 residues. The CDR3 reads CASRQNTGELFF. CDR3 nucleotide sequence: TGTGCCAGCCGACAAAACACCGGGGAGCTGTTTTTT.

V usage is TRBV4-1 and J usage is TRBJ2-4, with D tentatively TRBD2 (6 bases). Germline assignment: CDR1 MGHRA and CDR2 YSYEKL. V dropped 0 bases and J dropped 7 bases, with 13 bases sitting between them. The CDR3 consists of 15 residues. This chain's CDR3 is CASSQEGRGRNIQYF. Here the CDR3 DNA reads TGCGCCAGCAGCCAAGAAGGAAGAGGGAGGAACATTCAGTACTTC.

The chain carries TRBV5-4 and TRBJ2-4, with 7 bases lining up with TRBD1. With 2 bases clipped from V and 1 base from J, the junction kept 6 bases outside the gene matches. CDR1 is SGHNT and CDR2 is YYREEE in the germline V gene (reference sequence). The CDR3 totals 16 residues. The DNA of the CDR3 is TGTGCCAGCAGCTTAATACAGGGGCAGGCCAAAAACATTCAGTACTTC. Translating gives CASSLIQGQAKNIQYF.

The genes are TRBV28 and TRBJ1-1; possible D gene TRBD1, 6 bases. There are 15 residues in the CDR3. Germline V gives CDR1 MDHEN, CDR2 SYDVKM. The ends were cut back, 2 bases at V and 4 bases at J, with 14 bases in the middle. CDR3 nucleotide sequence: TGTGCCAGCAGTTTAATGGGGGGGCGTTTCACTGAAGCTTTCTTT. This sequence encodes CASSLMGGRFTEAFF.